These 10 T cell receptor beta chains were all obtained from the same sample, sequenced in a study of T cells in Graves' hyperthyroidism and ophthalmopathy. Amplified regions were TCR beta CDR3 sequences from RNA transcripts. The TCR CDR3 was amplified in a first-round RT-PCR using the HTBI primer set. TCRdb reprocessed the multiplex PCR reads with MiXCR, giving one entry per CDR3 protein. This table has 490,000 or so distinct CDR3 sequences, around a fifth appearing once. Source material: blood. The receptors were gathered from a woman aged 65 to 85 with Graves' ophthalmopathy.

The V gene is TRBV20-1, the J gene TRBJ2-3; 8 bases line up with TRBD2. Germline trimming cut 5 bases from V and 6 bases from J; bases unmatched to any gene: 4. This CDR3 contains 12 residues. CDR1 DFQATT and CDR2 SNEGSKA come from the germline V gene (reference sequence). CDR3 amino acids: CSAGRGGDTQYF. The CDR3 DNA reads TGCAGTGCTGGCCGCGGGGGGGATACGCAGTATTTT.

A few counts support this clonotype. This chain connects TRBV7-2 to TRBJ2-1; 11 nucleotides agree with TRBD2. Per the germline V gene, CDR1 is SGHTA and CDR2 is FQGNSA. The V gene end was trimmed by 5 bases and the J gene end by 10 bases; junction bases not matched to a gene: 13. This CDR3 contains 16 residues. The CDR3 spells CASSRGVTSGTSEQFF. The CDR3 coding sequence is TGTGCCAGCAGCCGAGGCGTGACTAGCGGGACATCCGAGCAGTTCTTC.

This clonotype was observed a few times. This chain links TRBV20-1 with TRBJ2-1, with TRBD2 matching 14 bases. The germline V gene has CDR1 DFQATT and CDR2 SNEGSKA (reference sequence). CDR3 length: 17 amino acids. V lost 5 bases, J lost 9 bases, and 15 bases stayed unmatched. CDR3: CSARIQGLAGVGGEQFF. The CDR3 DNA reads TGCAGTGCTCGGATTCAGGGACTAGCGGGAGTAGGGGGTGAGCAGTTCTTC.

This clonotype was seen only a few times. This chain joins TRBV2 and TRBJ2-2; the D is unclear. Trimming left V 4 bases short and J 6 bases short, with 6 bases between. The CDR3 extends over 12 amino acids. The germline V gene encodes CDR1 SNHLY and CDR2 FYNNEI. The CDR3 sequence is CASSGLAGELFF. For the CDR3, the DNA is TGTGCCAGCAGTGGATTGGCCGGGGAGCTGTTTTTT. Full variable domain (outside the CDR3, taken from reference TRBV2 and TRBJ2-2): EPEVTQTPSHQVTQMGQEVILRCVPISNHLYFYWYRQILGQKVEFLVSFYNNEISEKSEIFDDQFSVERPDGSNFTLKIRSTKLEDSAMYFCASSGLAGELFFGEGSRLTVL.

This clonotype was seen just once. The V and J genes are TRBV10-2 and TRBJ2-7; 8 bases map to TRBD2. Germline assignment: CDR1 WSHSY and CDR2 SAAADI. V shed 10 bases, J shed 1 base, and the junction held 21 bases outside the gene matches. The length of the CDR3 is 18 residues. The CDR3: CATSPTSPNSGTSYEQYF. CDR3 nucleotides: TGCGCCACCTCCCCGACCTCCCCCAATAGCGGGACTTCCTACGAGCAGTACTTC.

This clonotype has more than one count but fewer than ten. This chain joins TRBV19 and TRBJ1-4, with no clear D. Germline V CDR1 and CDR2: LNHDA, SQIVND (reference sequence). CDR3 length: 14 amino acids. The germline V and J ends were trimmed by 8 bases and 0 bases, with 10 bases remaining between them. The CDR3 loop reads CASLAPATNEKLFF. The CDR3 region has the DNA TGTGCCAGTCTCGCACCCGCAACTAATGAAAAACTGTTTTTT.

The table lists this clonotype with a few counts. This rearrangement joins TRBV6-1 to TRBJ1-2; 11 bases are shared with TRBD1. Losses at the gene ends were 5 bases for V and 6 bases for J; bases not matched to a gene: 8. There are 15 residues in the CDR3. CDR1 and CDR2 (germline): MNHNS, SASEGT. CDR3 amino acids: CASSRGGQGAHGYTF. The CDR3, as DNA: TGTGCCAGCAGTCGGGGCGGACAGGGGGCGCATGGCTACACCTTC.

This clonotype showed up many times. The V call is TRBV6-5, the J call TRBJ1-2; D gene unclear. Per the germline V gene, CDR1 is MNHEY and CDR2 is SVGAGI. There are 15 residues in the CDR3. The V end was cut by 2 bases, the J end by 5 bases, with 15 bases between. DNA of the CDR3: TGTGCCAGCAGTTACGTGGGAGGCAGCGGTTATGGCTACACCTTC. It is translated as CASSYVGGSGYGYTF.

This sequence joins TRBV27 and TRBJ2-5; D is perhaps TRBD2 (7 bases). The CDR3 is made up of 15 amino acids. Trimming removed 5 bases at V and 4 bases at J, with 17 bases between. CDR1 and CDR2 from the germline V gene are MNHEY and SMNVEV (reference sequence). CDR3 sequence: CASSVRRGGVETQYF. The CDR3 DNA reads as TGTGCCAGCAGTGTCCGGAGAGGGGGGGTAGAGACCCAGTACTTC.

This clonotype was observed at least ten times. This sequence joins TRBV6-2 or TRBV6-3 and TRBJ2-2; no clear D gene. This CDR3 spans 15 amino acids. Deletions cut 0 bases from V and 6 bases from J, with 11 bases between. CDR1 is MNHEY and CDR2 is SVGEGT in the germline V gene. The CDR3 is CASSYSTSASGELFF. In DNA, the CDR3 is TGTGCCAGCAGTTACTCGACTTCAGCTTCCGGGGAGCTGTTTTTT.